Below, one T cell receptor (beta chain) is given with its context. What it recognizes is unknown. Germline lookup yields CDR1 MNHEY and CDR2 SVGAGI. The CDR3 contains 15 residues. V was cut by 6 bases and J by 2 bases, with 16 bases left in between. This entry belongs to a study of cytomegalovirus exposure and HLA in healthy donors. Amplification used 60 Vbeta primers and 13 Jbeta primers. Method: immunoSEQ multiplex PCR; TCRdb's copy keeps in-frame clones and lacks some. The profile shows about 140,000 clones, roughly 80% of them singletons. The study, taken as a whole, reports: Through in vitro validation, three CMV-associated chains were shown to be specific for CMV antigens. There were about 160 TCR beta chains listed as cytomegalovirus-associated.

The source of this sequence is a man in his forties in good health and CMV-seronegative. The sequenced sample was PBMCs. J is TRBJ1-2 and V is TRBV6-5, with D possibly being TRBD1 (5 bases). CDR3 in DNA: TGTGCCAGCAGAACAGCGCCGGAGGGGAACTATGGCTACACCTTC. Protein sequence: CASRTAPEGNYGYTF.